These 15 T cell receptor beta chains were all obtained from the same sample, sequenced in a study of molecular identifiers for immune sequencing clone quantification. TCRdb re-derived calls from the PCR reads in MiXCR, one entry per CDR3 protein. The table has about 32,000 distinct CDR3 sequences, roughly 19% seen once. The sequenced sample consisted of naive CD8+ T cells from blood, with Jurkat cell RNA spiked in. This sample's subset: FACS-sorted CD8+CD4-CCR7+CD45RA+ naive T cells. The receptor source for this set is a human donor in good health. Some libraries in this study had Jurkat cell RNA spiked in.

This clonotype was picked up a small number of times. For the CDR3, the DNA is TGTGCCAGTAGTACAGGGACCCAGCAGTTCTTC. Translating gives CASSTGTQQFF. This chain connects TRBV19 to TRBJ2-1; D may correspond to TRBD1 or TRBD2 (5 bases each). Germline assignment: CDR1 LNHDA and CDR2 SQIVND (reference sequence). CDR3 size: 11 residues. Trimming pared 4 bases from V and 11 bases from J, leaving 9 bases between. Based on the CDR3 plus reference TRBV19 and TRBJ2-1, the full variable domain is DGGITQSPKYLFRKEGQNVTLSCEQNLNHDAMYWYRQDPGQGLRLIYYSQIVNDFQKGDIAEGYSVSREKKESFPLTVTSAQKNPTAFYLCASSTGTQQFFGPGTRLTVL.

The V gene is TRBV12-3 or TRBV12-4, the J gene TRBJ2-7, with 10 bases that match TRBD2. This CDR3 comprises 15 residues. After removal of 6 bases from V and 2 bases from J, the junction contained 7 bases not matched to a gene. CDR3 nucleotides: TGTGCCAGCAGACGCGGACTAGCGGCCGCCTACGAGCAGTACTTC. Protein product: CASRRGLAAAYEQYF.

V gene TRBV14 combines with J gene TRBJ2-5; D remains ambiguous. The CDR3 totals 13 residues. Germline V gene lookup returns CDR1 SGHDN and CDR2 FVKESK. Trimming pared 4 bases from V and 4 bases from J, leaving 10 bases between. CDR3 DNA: TGTGCCAGCAGCCTCAAGGGATCAGAGACCCAGTACTTC. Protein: CASSLKGSETQYF.

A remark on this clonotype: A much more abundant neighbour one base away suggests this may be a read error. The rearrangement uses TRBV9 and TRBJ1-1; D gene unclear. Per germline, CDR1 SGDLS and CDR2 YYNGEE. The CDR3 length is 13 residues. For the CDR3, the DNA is TGTGCCAGCAGCGTAGCGGGGAGCACTGAAGCTTCCTTT. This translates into CASSVAGSTEASF.

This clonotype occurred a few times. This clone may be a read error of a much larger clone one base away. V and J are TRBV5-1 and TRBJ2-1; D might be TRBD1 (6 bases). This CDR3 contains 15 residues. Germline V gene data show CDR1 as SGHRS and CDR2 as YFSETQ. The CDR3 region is CASSLFWTDYNERFF. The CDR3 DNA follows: TGCGCCAGCAGCTTGTTCTGGACAGACTACAATGAGCGGTTCTTC.

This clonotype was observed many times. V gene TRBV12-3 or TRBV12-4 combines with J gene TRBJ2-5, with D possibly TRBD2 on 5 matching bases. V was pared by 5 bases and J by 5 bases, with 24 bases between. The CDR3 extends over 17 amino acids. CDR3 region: CASSTDRTSSTGETQYF. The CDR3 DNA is TGTGCCAGCAGTACAGACCGGACTTCGAGTACCGGGGAGACCCAGTACTTC.

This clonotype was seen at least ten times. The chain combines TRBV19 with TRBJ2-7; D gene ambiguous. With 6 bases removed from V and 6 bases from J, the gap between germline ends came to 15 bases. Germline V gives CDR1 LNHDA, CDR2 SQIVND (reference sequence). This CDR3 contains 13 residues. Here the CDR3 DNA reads TGTGCCAGTAGACCGACCCAGGCCGGCGAGCAGTACTTC. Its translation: CASRPTQAGEQYF.

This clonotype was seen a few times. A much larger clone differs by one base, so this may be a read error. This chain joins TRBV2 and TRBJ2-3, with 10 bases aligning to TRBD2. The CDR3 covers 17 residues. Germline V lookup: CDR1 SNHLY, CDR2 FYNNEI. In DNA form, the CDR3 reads TGTGCCAGCGGTGAAGCCCCTAGCGGGAGTGTCACAGATACGCAGTATTTT. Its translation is CASGEAPSGSVTDTQYF.

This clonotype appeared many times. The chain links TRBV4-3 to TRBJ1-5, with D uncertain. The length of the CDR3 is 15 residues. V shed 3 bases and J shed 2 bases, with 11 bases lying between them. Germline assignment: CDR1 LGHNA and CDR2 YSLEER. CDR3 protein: CASSQDHGRNQPQHF. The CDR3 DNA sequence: TGCGCCAGCAGCCAGGACCACGGCCGCAATCAGCCCCAGCATTTT.

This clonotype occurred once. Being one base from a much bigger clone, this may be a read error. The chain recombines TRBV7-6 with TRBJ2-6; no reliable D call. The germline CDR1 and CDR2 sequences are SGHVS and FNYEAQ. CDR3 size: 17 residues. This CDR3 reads CAGSLVAQAVGANVLTF. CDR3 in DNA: TGTGCCGGCAGCTTAGTGGCTCAAGCAGTTGGGGCCAACGTCCTGACTTTC.

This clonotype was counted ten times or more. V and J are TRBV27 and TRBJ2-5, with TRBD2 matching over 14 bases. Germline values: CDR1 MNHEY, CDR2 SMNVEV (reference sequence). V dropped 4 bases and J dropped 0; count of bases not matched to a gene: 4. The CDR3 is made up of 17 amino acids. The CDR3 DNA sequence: TGTGCCAGCAGTTCGACTAGCGGGGGGGGGTACCAAGAGACCCAGTACTTC. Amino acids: CASSSTSGGGYQETQYF.

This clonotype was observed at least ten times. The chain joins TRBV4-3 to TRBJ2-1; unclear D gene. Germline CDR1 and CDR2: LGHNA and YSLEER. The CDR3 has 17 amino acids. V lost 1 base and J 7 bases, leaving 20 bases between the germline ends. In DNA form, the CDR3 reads TGCGCCAGCAGCCAAGGAACCCGAGGTGCGGTAGGTAATGAGCAGTTCTTC. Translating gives CASSQGTRGAVGNEQFF.

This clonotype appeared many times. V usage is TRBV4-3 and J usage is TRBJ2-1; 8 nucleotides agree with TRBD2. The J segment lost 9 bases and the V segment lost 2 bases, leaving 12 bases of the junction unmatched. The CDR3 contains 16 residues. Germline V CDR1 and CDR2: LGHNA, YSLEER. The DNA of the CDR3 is TGCGCCAGCAGCCAACTTCGGGGGGGCCCCGAACCTGAGCAGTTCTTC. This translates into CASSQLRGGPEPEQFF.

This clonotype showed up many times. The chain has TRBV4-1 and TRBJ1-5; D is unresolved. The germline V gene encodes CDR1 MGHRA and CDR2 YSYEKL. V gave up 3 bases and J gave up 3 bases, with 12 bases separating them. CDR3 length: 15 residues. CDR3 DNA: TGCGCCAGCAGCCAGATCGAGGGATCCAATCAGCCCCAGCATTTT. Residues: CASSQIEGSNQPQHF.

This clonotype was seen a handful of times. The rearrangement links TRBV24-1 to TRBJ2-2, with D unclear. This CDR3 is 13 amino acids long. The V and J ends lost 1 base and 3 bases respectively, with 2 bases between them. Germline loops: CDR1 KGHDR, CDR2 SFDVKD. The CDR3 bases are TGTGCCACCAGTGATTTCTACACCGGGGAGCTGTTTTTT. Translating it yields CATSDFYTGELFF.